Shown below are 30 T cell receptor beta chains from a single sample sequenced in a study of T cell changes during pregnancy in multiple sclerosis. Some clones are missing from TCRdb's copy, which holds only in-frame ones; the method was immunoSEQ multiplex PCR. The sample holds roughly 80,000 clones, under 95% seen once. Sequenced material: peripheral blood, taken before pregnancy. The origin of the receptors is a female donor with multiple sclerosis, enrolled in a pregnancy study.

The gene calls are TRBV15 and TRBJ1-6; a possible D gene is TRBD1 (5 bases). The CDR3 spans 17 residues. CDR1 is LNHNV and CDR2 is YYDKDF in the germline V gene (reference sequence). The V gene lost 4 bases and the J gene lost 1 base, with 14 bases spanning the gap. CDR3: CATSTAVTGSYNSPLHF. CDR3 DNA sequence: TGTGCCACCAGCACAGCTGTAACAGGTTCCTATAATTCACCCCTCCACTTT.

The chain combines TRBV2 with TRBJ2-1, with a possible D match to TRBD2 (6 bases). CDR3 length: 13 residues. The V end was cut by 8 bases, the J end by 6 bases, with 14 bases between. Per the germline V gene, CDR1 is SNHLY and CDR2 is FYNNEI. CDR3 amino acids: CASQRALFNEQFF. The CDR3, as DNA: TGTGCCAGCCAGCGGGCGCTATTCAATGAGCAGTTCTTC.

The rearrangement joins TRBV14 to TRBJ1-2; D is uncertain. CDR1 SGHDN and CDR2 FVKESK come from the germline V gene. The CDR3 extends over 16 amino acids. V dropped 0 bases and J dropped 0 bases, with 11 bases sitting between them. CDR3 in DNA: TGTGCCAGCAGCCAAGATGGCAGGCACTCTAACTATGGCTACACCTTC. This encodes CASSQDGRHSNYGYTF.

The V gene is TRBV11-3, the J gene TRBJ2-3; 8 bases fit TRBD2. CDR3 size: 18 residues. The V segment lost 4 bases and the J segment 4 bases; nucleotides outside the gene matches: 16. CDR1 and CDR2 from the germline V gene are SGHNT and YENEEA. The CDR3 nucleotides are TGTGCCAGCAGCTCCAGGGTTGGTGAGCGGGGGAAATCAGATACGCAGTATTTT. Translated: CASSSRVGERGKSDTQYF. The whole variable domain, filled in from reference TRBV11-3 and TRBJ2-3, reads EAGVVQSPRYKIIEKKQPVAFWCNPISGHNTLYWYLQNLGQGPELLIRYENEEAVDDSQLPKDRFSAERLKGVDSTLKIQPAELGDSAVYLCASSSRVGERGKSDTQYFGPGTRLTVL.

This clone was detected only once. The CDR3, as DNA: TGTGCCAGCAGCCAAGACAACCGAGGGGAGACCCAGTACTTC. This codes for CASSQDNRGETQYF. The chain links TRBV4-2 to TRBJ2-5, with a tentative D call TRBD2 (5 bases). CDR1 is LGHNA and CDR2 is YNFKEQ in the germline V gene. The CDR3 covers 14 residues. Trimming took off 0 bases at V and 5 bases at J, with 10 bases between the two ends.

V is TRBV5-4 and J is TRBJ1-1; possibly TRBD1 for D (5 bases). This CDR3 spans 14 amino acids. The ends were cut back, 5 bases at V and 1 base at J, with 12 bases in the middle. From germline, CDR1 is SGHNT and CDR2 YYREEE (reference sequence). CDR3 protein: CASRGRLENTEAFF. In nucleotides, the CDR3 is TGTGCCAGCAGGGGGCGGCTCGAGAACACTGAAGCTTTCTTT.

This chain links TRBV19 with TRBJ2-7, with 9 positions matching TRBD1. CDR3 length: 14 residues. The V gene's germline CDR1 is LNHDA and CDR2 SQIVND (reference sequence). The V gene end was trimmed by 4 bases and the J gene end by 4 bases; junction bases not matched to a gene: 5. This CDR3 reads CASSRTGETYEQYF. The CDR3 DNA follows: TGTGCCAGTAGTAGGACAGGGGAAACGTACGAGCAGTACTTC.

The rearrangement links TRBV15 to TRBJ2-6; no clear D. V was trimmed by 1 base and J by 3 bases, leaving 10 bases between them. The CDR3 is 16 amino acids. The germline CDR1 and CDR2 sequences are LNHNV and YYDKDF (reference sequence). DNA of the CDR3: TGTGCCACCAGCAGAGTTCGAACAGATGGGGCCAACGTCCTGACTTTC. This encodes CATSRVRTDGANVLTF.

V gene TRBV4-2 combines with J gene TRBJ1-2, with TRBD1 matching 9 bases. This CDR3 has 15 residues. The junction had 4 bases not matched to a gene; V was cut back by 1 base and J by 4 bases. Germline CDR1 LGHNA, CDR2 YNFKEQ. The CDR3: CASSQGTGEGYGYTF. As DNA, the CDR3 is TGTGCCAGCAGCCAAGGGACAGGGGAAGGCTATGGCTACACCTTC.

V gene TRBV5-1 combines with J gene TRBJ2-7; a possible D gene is TRBD1 (5 bases). CDR1 is SGHRS and CDR2 is YFSETQ in the germline V gene. V was shortened by 0 bases and J by 5 bases, with 12 bases between the two germline ends. The CDR3 has 14 residues. The CDR3 coding sequence is TGCGCCAGCAGCTTGGGGCAGGGAAGTGACGAGCAGTACTTC. This sequence encodes CASSLGQGSDEQYF.

The gene calls are TRBV9 and TRBJ2-3; maybe TRBD1 (5 bases). V dropped 4 bases and J dropped 2 bases, with 11 bases sitting between them. This CDR3 has 14 residues. The germline CDR1 and CDR2 sequences are SGDLS and YYNGEE. The CDR3 DNA sequence: TGTGCCAGCAGCCCAAGGGGAACCACAGATACGCAGTATTTT. Encoded protein: CASSPRGTTDTQYF.

The chain recombines TRBV4-2 with TRBJ1-5, with D perhaps TRBD1 (6 bases). CDR3 length equals 17 residues. Germline CDR1 and CDR2: LGHNA and YNFKEQ. Trimming took 1 base from V and 5 from J, leaving 18 bases between them. DNA for the CDR3: TGTGCCAGCAGCCAAGCCGCGTGGACAGCAATTCATCAGCCCCAGCATTTT. Amino acid sequence: CASSQAAWTAIHQPQHF.

The chain joins TRBV6-5 to TRBJ1-1, with D tentatively TRBD1 (6 bases). V was clipped by 5 bases and J by 9 bases, with 19 bases between them. Germline assignment: CDR1 MNHEY and CDR2 SVGAGI. This CDR3 has 14 residues. The CDR3 is CASSPVDRKGKAFF. CDR3 bases: TGTGCCAGCAGTCCGGTCGACAGGAAAGGTAAAGCTTTCTTT.

V and J are TRBV29-1 and TRBJ1-4; weak D call: TRBD1 (5 bases). The CDR3 sequence is 14 residues long. Germline assignment: CDR1 SQVTM and CDR2 ANQGSEA. V lost 4 bases and J 5 bases, leaving 14 bases between the germline ends. This CDR3 reads CSVAPGDHNEKLFF. The DNA of the CDR3 is TGCAGCGTTGCCCCGGGGGACCACAATGAAAAACTGTTTTTT.

CDR3 in amino acids: CAWSTPGTGRETQYF. CDR3 DNA sequence: TGTGCCTGGAGCACCCCCGGGACAGGGCGCGAGACCCAGTACTTC. The V gene is TRBV30, the J gene TRBJ2-5; TRBD1 matches at 9 bases. Losses at the gene ends were 3 bases for V and 5 bases for J; bases not matched to a gene: 10. Germline CDR1 and CDR2: GTSNPN and SVGIG (reference sequence). This CDR3 comprises 15 residues.

V gene TRBV5-1 combines with J gene TRBJ2-3, with 9 bases lining up with TRBD2. Unmatched junction bases numbered 4, after V lost 4 bases and J lost 4 bases. This CDR3 is 14 amino acids long. Germline CDR1 SGHRS, CDR2 YFSETQ. CDR3 sequence: CASSSGGNADTQYF. Here the CDR3 DNA reads TGCGCCAGCAGCAGCGGGGGGAATGCAGATACGCAGTATTTT.

This clone was recorded once. The chain recombines TRBV15 with TRBJ2-3; 12 nucleotides agree with TRBD1. After removal of 5 bases from V and 10 bases from J, the junction contained 10 bases not matched to a gene. The CDR3 loop spans 15 amino acids. Germline CDR1 LNHNV, CDR2 YYDKDF (reference sequence). This CDR3 is CATSRGGTGGRAQYF. The CDR3 DNA is TGTGCCACCAGCCGTGGAGGGACAGGGGGCAGGGCGCAGTATTTT.

The chain has TRBV5-1 and TRBJ2-5; D may be TRBD2 (5 bases). From germline, CDR1 is SGHRS and CDR2 YFSETQ. The CDR3 covers 14 residues. Trimming took off 2 bases at V and 4 bases at J, with 12 bases between the two ends. CDR3: CASSLSSLGETQYF. Written as DNA, the CDR3 is TGCGCCAGCAGCTTATCTAGCCTAGGAGAGACCCAGTACTTC.

The chain has TRBV10-3 and TRBJ1-5; D is possibly TRBD1 (5 bases). Germline CDR1 ENHRY, CDR2 SYGVKD. V dropped 9 bases and J dropped 9 bases, with 15 bases sitting between them. The CDR3 is 12 residues long. CDR3 coding DNA: TGTGCCATAGGGGAGGGTGCCGGGCCCCAGCATTTT. Encoded protein: CAIGEGAGPQHF.

J is TRBJ1-6 and V is TRBV7-2; D is unresolved. CDR1 is SGHTA and CDR2 is FQGNSA in the germline V gene. The CDR3 has 14 residues. V was cut by 3 bases and J by 9 bases, with 12 bases left in between. The CDR3 protein is CASSFSLNLSPLHF. The CDR3 nucleotides read TGTGCCAGCAGCTTTAGTCTTAATCTTTCACCCCTCCACTTT.

The gene calls are TRBV10-3 and TRBJ1-5; weak D call: TRBD1 (5 bases). The CDR3 covers 14 residues. Germline V gene data show CDR1 as ENHRY and CDR2 as SYGVKD. V was shortened by 10 bases and J by 3 bases, with 16 bases between the two germline ends. The CDR3 is CATSIQVTNQPQHF. The CDR3 DNA reads as TGTGCCACCTCAATACAGGTTACCAATCAGCCCCAGCATTTT.

The chain recombines TRBV6-5 with TRBJ1-2; 9 nucleotides agree with TRBD1. CDR1 and CDR2 (germline): MNHEY, SVGAGI. Unmatched junction bases numbered 2, after V lost 0 bases and J lost 6 bases. The CDR3 totals 14 residues. CDR3 amino acids: CASSYSTGGNGYTF. CDR3 DNA: TGTGCCAGCAGTTACTCGACAGGGGGAAATGGCTACACCTTC.

This chain joins TRBV5-1 and TRBJ1-1; 9 bases are a match to TRBD1. CDR1 and CDR2 (germline): SGHRS, YFSETQ. This CDR3 has 14 residues. The V segment lost 4 bases and the J segment 8 bases; nucleotides outside the gene matches: 9. CDR3 nucleotide sequence: TGCGCCAGCAGCCCGCCGGGACAGGGAATCGAAGCTTTCTTT. Translation gives CASSPPGQGIEAFF.

The rearrangement links TRBV25-1 to TRBJ1-4, with 8 bases fitting TRBD1. CDR3 length equals 14 residues. Germline values: CDR1 MGHDK, CDR2 SYGVNS. Losses at the gene ends were 11 bases for V and 6 bases for J; bases not matched to a gene: 11. Here the CDR3 reads CAGFSTGEDEKLFF. CDR3 sequence (DNA): TGTGCCGGGTTTTCGACAGGGGAGGATGAAAAACTGTTTTTT.

The chain links TRBV9 to TRBJ1-1, with D possibly matching TRBD1 (6 bases). Germline lookup yields CDR1 SGDLS and CDR2 YYNGEE. The CDR3 extends over 15 amino acids. Between the trimmed V and J ends, which lost 4 bases and 1 base, there was a span of 14 bases. The DNA of the CDR3 is TGTGCCAGCAGCCCTCCTGGCAGGGGGAACACTGAAGCTTTCTTT. It encodes CASSPPGRGNTEAFF.

The rearrangement links TRBV18 to TRBJ2-7, with D unresolved. This CDR3 contains 14 residues. Germline CDR1 and CDR2: KGHSH and LQKENI. Trimming shortened V by 5 bases and J by 0 bases, and 11 bases separated the two germline ends. The CDR3 nucleotides read TGTGCCAGCTCATCCCCGACTGTCTCCTACGAGCAGTACTTC. Amino acids: CASSSPTVSYEQYF. The entire variable domain, with the rest obtained from reference TRBV18 and TRBJ2-7, is as follows: NAGVMQNPRHLVRRRGQEARLRCSPMKGHSHVYWYRQLPEEGLKFMVYLQKENIIDESGMPKERFSAEFPKEGPSILRIQQVVRGDSAAYFCASSSPTVSYEQYFGPGTRLTVT.

DNA of the CDR3: TGCGCCAGCAGCCCAGATCTCATGAACACTGAAGCTTTCTTT. Protein: CASSPDLMNTEAFF. This rearrangement joins TRBV5-1 to TRBJ1-1; D call uncertain. The length of the CDR3 is 14 residues. Trimming shortened V by 4 bases and J by 0 bases, and 10 bases separated the two germline ends. The germline gives CDR1 SGHRS, CDR2 YFSETQ.

The chain uses TRBV7-2 and TRBJ1-4; 9 nucleotides align to TRBD1. This CDR3 is built from 15 residues. The V and J ends lost 5 bases and 8 bases, in that order; junction bases with no gene match: 9. Germline V gives CDR1 SGHTA, CDR2 FQGNSA. CDR3: CASSHSTGGNEKLFF. The DNA for the CDR3 is TGTGCCAGCAGCCATTCGACAGGGGGTAACGAAAAACTGTTTTTT. The variable domain in full, completed from reference TRBV7-2 and TRBJ1-4, reads GAGVSQSPSNKVTEKGKDVELRCDPISGHTALYWYRQSLGQGLEFLIYFQGNSAPDKSGLPSDRFSAERTGGSVSTLTIQRTQQEDSAVYLCASSHSTGGNEKLFFGSGTQLSVL.

The chain has TRBV2 and TRBJ2-7; TRBD2 is a possible D gene (7 bases). Trimming removed 6 bases at V and 5 bases at J, with 17 bases between. Per germline, CDR1 SNHLY and CDR2 FYNNEI. The CDR3 consists of 14 residues. CDR3 region: CASREQGLTNEQYF. In DNA form, the CDR3 reads TGTGCCAGCAGAGAACAGGGACTAACCAACGAGCAGTACTTC.

The chain joins TRBV15 to TRBJ2-1; 10 bases agree with TRBD1. The CDR3 has 15 amino acids. Trimming at V came to 5 bases and at J to 6 bases, leaving 7 bases not matched to a gene. Per germline, CDR1 LNHNV and CDR2 YYDKDF (reference sequence). DNA for the CDR3: TGTGCCACCAGCGCCTCCGGGACAGGGGTCAATGAGCAGTTCTTC. This codes for CATSASGTGVNEQFF.